The 32 T cell receptor beta chains given below trace back to one sample, sequenced in a study of cytomegalovirus exposure and HLA in healthy donors. In the PCR, 60 Vbeta and 13 Jbeta primers were used. The method was immunoSEQ multiplex PCR; TCRdb's version includes in-frame clones alone and lacks a portion of them. The data hold some 150,000 clones, with 60% to 80% observed a single time. Sequencing was done on a sample of PBMCs. The receptor source for this set is a man in his forties or fifties in good health and CMV-seropositive.

The J gene is TRBJ1-1, the V gene TRBV6-1; tentative D call: TRBD1 (6 bases). The V end was cut by 1 base, the J end by 5 bases, with 20 bases between. Per germline, CDR1 MNHNS and CDR2 SASEGT. The CDR3 extends over 17 amino acids. CDR3 sequence (DNA): TGTGCCAGCAGTGAAGTGTGGGGCCGGGGGGGCGGAACTGAAGCTTTCTTT. It is translated as CASSEVWGRGGGTEAFF.

The V and J genes are TRBV18 and TRBJ2-5; D may be TRBD1 (5 bases). The germline CDR1 and CDR2 sequences are KGHSH and LQKENI. The CDR3 spans 14 residues. Trimming pared 2 bases from V and 4 bases from J, leaving 11 bases between. CDR3 coding DNA: TGTGCCAGCTCACCATCCAGGACACGAGAGACCCAGTACTTC. Translation gives CASSPSRTRETQYF.

This clone turned up a few times. The rearrangement uses TRBV9 and TRBJ1-2; D gene uncertain. V dropped 0 bases and J dropped 5 bases, with 11 bases sitting between them. The CDR3 spans 14 residues. CDR1 is SGDLS, CDR2 YYNGEE, per germline. This CDR3 reads CASSVGGSRYGYTF. The CDR3 DNA reads TGTGCCAGCAGCGTAGGCGGAAGTCGGTATGGCTACACCTTC.

The J gene is TRBJ2-1, the V gene TRBV7-9; 10 nucleotides align to TRBD2. J lost 7 bases, V lost 4 bases, and 19 bases had no gene match. CDR1 and CDR2 (germline): SEHNR, FQNEAQ (reference sequence). The CDR3 has 19 amino acids. CDR3 in amino acids: CASSSTRVLAGEVGNEQFF. The CDR3 nucleotides are TGTGCCAGCAGCTCGACCCGGGTGCTAGCGGGAGAGGTGGGGAATGAGCAGTTCTTC.

This rearrangement joins TRBV29-1 to TRBJ1-1; D not certain. The CDR3 runs 12 residues. Germline CDR1 reads SQVTM; CDR2 reads ANQGSEA. Between the trimmed V and J ends, which lost 6 bases and 3 bases, there was a span of 11 bases. The CDR3 protein is CSVREADTEAFF. The CDR3 nucleotides read TGCAGCGTCCGCGAGGCGGACACTGAAGCTTTCTTT.

The J gene is TRBJ1-2, the V gene TRBV27, with 8 bases that match TRBD1. J gave up 5 bases and V 6 bases, and 5 bases lay outside the gene matches. The CDR3 is 13 residues long. The germline V gene has CDR1 MNHEY and CDR2 SMNVEV (reference sequence). Here the CDR3 reads CASSLDREYGYTF. The CDR3 coding sequence is TGTGCCAGCAGCCTGGACAGGGAGTATGGCTACACCTTC.

The chain uses TRBV4-1 and TRBJ2-5; maybe TRBD1 (5 bases). The germline V gene has CDR1 MGHRA and CDR2 YSYEKL. This CDR3 region has 14 residues. V was clipped by 4 bases and J by 5 bases, with 14 bases between them. The CDR3 DNA reads as TGCGCCAGCAGCCTCAGGACAAGCTTTGAGACCCAGTACTTC. Translation: CASSLRTSFETQYF.

The V gene is TRBV5-1, the J gene TRBJ2-5; D possibly corresponds to TRBD1 (6 bases). The V end lost 4 bases, the J end lost 4 bases, and 20 bases lay between the germline ends. This CDR3 contains 16 residues. CDR1 and CDR2 from the germline V gene are SGHRS and YFSETQ. In nucleotides, the CDR3 is TGCGCCAGCAGCCGAGGGTCGGCAGGGGCAGGAGAGACCCAGTACTTC. It is translated as CASSRGSAGAGETQYF.

This clone appeared a few times. The same CDR3 is also encoded by other DNA sequences in this sample. J is TRBJ2-2 and V is TRBV5-1; 7 bases are shared with TRBD1. The CDR3 has 15 amino acids. CDR1 is SGHRS and CDR2 is YFSETQ in the germline V gene. J was trimmed by 1 base and V by 4 bases; bases with no gene match: 4. CDR3 region: CASSLGTVNTGELFF. The CDR3 nucleotides are TGCGCCAGCAGCCTCGGGACAGTGAACACCGGGGAGCTGTTTTTT.

V is TRBV5-1 and J is TRBJ2-7, with 13 bases identical to TRBD2. The CDR3 sequence is 16 residues long. CDR1 and CDR2 (germline): SGHRS, YFSETQ. V gave up 0 bases and J gave up 2 bases; unmatched junction bases: 2. The CDR3 spells CASSLGTSGSPYEQYF. The CDR3 coding sequence is TGCGCCAGCAGCTTGGGGACTAGCGGGAGTCCCTACGAGCAGTACTTC.

This clone has only a few counts. V gene TRBV29-1 combines with J gene TRBJ2-3; no clear D gene. The germline V gene encodes CDR1 SQVTM and CDR2 ANQGSEA. The CDR3 consists of 11 residues. V was trimmed by 3 bases and J by 6 bases, leaving 7 bases between them. DNA of the CDR3: TGCAGCGTTGATATCGCGGATACGCAGTATTTT. Residues: CSVDIADTQYF.

This rearrangement joins TRBV28 to TRBJ1-2, with D tentatively TRBD1 (6 bases). The V gene lost 5 bases and the J gene lost 2 bases, with 12 bases spanning the gap. Germline V gene sequence: CDR1 MDHEN, CDR2 SYDVKM. This CDR3 contains 14 residues. This CDR3 is CASSTPDRNYGYTF. DNA for the CDR3: TGTGCCAGCAGTACCCCGGACAGAAACTATGGCTACACCTTC.

J is TRBJ1-1 and V is TRBV5-1, with unresolved D. Trimming pared 4 bases from V and 3 bases from J, leaving 7 bases between. The CDR3 is 12 amino acids. CDR1 is SGHRS, CDR2 YFSETQ, per germline. The CDR3: CASSPSDTEAFF. The CDR3 nucleotides are TGCGCCAGCAGCCCGTCGGACACTGAAGCTTTCTTT.

This clone was observed a single time. This sequence joins TRBV5-6 and TRBJ1-1; D perhaps matches TRBD1 (5 bases). Germline V gene data show CDR1 as SGHDT and CDR2 as YYEEEE. Trimming stripped 0 bases from V and 0 bases from J, with 9 bases between. CDR3 length equals 15 residues. In DNA form, the CDR3 reads TGTGCCAGCAGCTTGGGCGACAGAATGAACACTGAAGCTTTCTTT. Protein sequence: CASSLGDRMNTEAFF.

This clone was found a few times. This chain joins TRBV6-5 and TRBJ1-2; tentative D call: TRBD1 (5 bases). V lost 6 bases and J 3 bases, leaving 14 bases between the germline ends. This CDR3 comprises 14 residues. Germline V CDR1 and CDR2: MNHEY, SVGAGI. The CDR3 sequence: CASRFRAAHYGYTF. In DNA form, the CDR3 reads TGTGCCAGCAGATTCAGGGCCGCTCACTATGGCTACACCTTC.

The rearrangement joins TRBV27 to TRBJ2-7; 11 bases map to TRBD2. This CDR3 is built from 16 residues. J was trimmed by 3 bases and V by 5 bases; bases with no gene match: 9. Germline CDR1 is MNHEY and CDR2 is SMNVEV (reference sequence). CDR3 region: CASSTTASGRIYEQYF. In DNA form, the CDR3 reads TGTGCCAGCAGTACCACGGCTAGCGGGAGGATCTACGAGCAGTACTTC.

This clone was recorded a few times. V and J are TRBV6-1 and TRBJ2-6; 7 bases align to TRBD1. CDR1 and CDR2 from the germline V gene are MNHNS and SASEGT. V lost 8 bases to trimming and J lost 0 bases; unmatched junction nucleotides: 4. The length of the CDR3 is 15 residues. This CDR3 is CASAGGYSGANVLTF. Written as DNA, the CDR3 is TGTGCCAGCGCAGGGGGTTACTCTGGGGCCAACGTCCTGACTTTC.

In this sample, this clone turned up once. The chain uses TRBV20-1 and TRBJ1-1; no clear D gene. Between the trimmed V and J ends, which lost 7 bases and 1 base, there was a span of 7 bases. The CDR3 contains 11 residues. Germline V gene data show CDR1 as DFQATT and CDR2 as SNEGSKA (reference sequence). CDR3 residues: CSVLENTEAFF. The CDR3 coding sequence is TGCAGTGTGTTAGAGAACACTGAAGCTTTCTTT.

This chain links TRBV6-1 with TRBJ1-4, with D uncertain. Per germline, CDR1 MNHNS and CDR2 SASEGT. The CDR3 sequence is 11 residues long. Trimming took off 1 base at V and 10 bases at J, with 4 bases between the two ends. DNA of the CDR3: TGTGCCAGCAGTGAAGAGCGAAAACTGTTTTTT. The encoded protein is CASSEERKLFF.

This chain connects TRBV9 to TRBJ2-5; the D is unclear. The V and J ends lost 4 bases and 5 bases respectively, with 15 bases between them. The CDR3 is 14 amino acids. Germline lookup yields CDR1 SGDLS and CDR2 YYNGEE. The CDR3 spells CASSLTAGWETQYF. For the CDR3, the DNA is TGTGCCAGCAGCTTAACGGCCGGGTGGGAGACCCAGTACTTC.

A few counts support this clone. This chain connects TRBV5-1 to TRBJ1-1; no clear D gene. In germline, CDR1 is SGHRS, CDR2 YFSETQ. V lost 4 bases and J lost 1, with 11 bases in between. The CDR3 spans 14 residues. The CDR3 region is CASSPQTTNTEAFF. The CDR3 coding sequence is TGCGCCAGCAGCCCCCAGACAACGAACACTGAAGCTTTCTTT.

This clone was recorded only once. The rearrangement links TRBV7-9 to TRBJ2-1; 15 nucleotides match TRBD2. With 4 bases clipped from V and 6 bases from J, the junction kept 4 bases outside the gene matches. Germline V lookup: CDR1 SEHNR, CDR2 FQNEAQ (reference sequence). This CDR3 region has 16 residues. Here the CDR3 DNA reads TGTGCCAGCAGCTCCCGGACTAGCGGGAGGGTCAATGAGCAGTTCTTC. Amino acids: CASSSRTSGRVNEQFF.

This clone appeared a few times. Germline is not matched at one junction end, which may reflect a read error. The V and J genes are TRBV7-7 and TRBJ2-2, with D possibly matching TRBD2 (5 bases). Germline V lookup: CDR1 SSHAT, CDR2 FNYEAQ (reference sequence). The CDR3 loop spans 14 amino acids. CDR3 residues: CASSFSGVTGELFF. CDR3 DNA: TGTGCTAGCAGCTTTTCCGGGGTCACCGGGGAGCTGTTTTTT.

There are a few counts of this clone. This chain links TRBV29-1 with TRBJ2-3; the match to TRBD2 covers 9 bases. In germline, CDR1 is SQVTM, CDR2 ANQGSEA. The V segment lost 3 bases and the J segment 5 bases; nucleotides outside the gene matches: 9. CDR3 length: 15 amino acids. The CDR3 protein is CSVDAGGSLGDTQYF. CDR3 coding DNA: TGCAGCGTTGACGCGGGAGGGTCCCTCGGAGATACGCAGTATTTT.

V usage is TRBV30 and J usage is TRBJ2-3; possible D gene TRBD1, 5 bases. This CDR3 spans 12 amino acids. Looked up from germline, CDR1 is GTSNPN and CDR2 is SVGIG (reference sequence). V was shortened by 3 bases and J by 2 bases, with 6 bases between the two germline ends. Here the CDR3 DNA reads TGTGCCTGGAGAGGGGACACAGATACGCAGTATTTT. Protein: CAWRGDTDTQYF.

The chain combines TRBV28 with TRBJ2-7, with D perhaps matching TRBD1 (6 bases). The length of the CDR3 is 12 residues. The germline V gene encodes CDR1 MDHEN and CDR2 SYDVKM. With 4 bases removed from V and 3 bases from J, the gap between germline ends came to 7 bases. The CDR3 sequence is CASSWTVYEQYF. CDR3 nucleotides: TGTGCCAGCAGTTGGACAGTCTACGAGCAGTACTTC.

The chain has TRBV27 and TRBJ1-1; tentative D call: TRBD1 (5 bases). The CDR3 totals 13 residues. V shed 6 bases and J shed 1 base, with 9 bases lying between them. CDR1 and CDR2 (germline): MNHEY, SMNVEV (reference sequence). In DNA, the CDR3 is TGTGCCAGCAGCCATACAGGGAACACTGAAGCTTTCTTT. This encodes CASSHTGNTEAFF.

This chain joins TRBV7-9 and TRBJ2-5; D not certain. Germline V gene sequence: CDR1 SEHNR, CDR2 FQNEAQ (reference sequence). This CDR3 is 15 amino acids long. The V and J ends lost 1 base and 7 bases respectively, with 16 bases between them. The CDR3 loop is CASSLDSSSVRTQYF. The DNA of the CDR3 is TGTGCCAGCAGCTTAGACTCTTCTTCTGTGAGGACCCAGTACTTC.

About this clone itself: The junction and the germline gene differ at one end; a read error may be behind it. The rearrangement uses TRBV7-7 and TRBJ2-1, with 7 bases matching TRBD1. Germline V gene sequence: CDR1 SSHAT, CDR2 FNYEAQ (reference sequence). This CDR3 is built from 13 residues. CDR3 sequence reads: CASSRDSYNEQFF. The CDR3 DNA reads as TGTGCTAGCAGCCGGGACAGTTACAATGAGCAGTTCTTC.

V is TRBV19 and J is TRBJ1-2, with 8 bases that match TRBD1. V shed 3 bases and J 8 bases; nucleotides not matched to a gene: 14. Germline values: CDR1 LNHDA, CDR2 SQIVND (reference sequence). CDR3 size: 16 residues. CDR3 loop: CASSIGWDRSFEGYTF. The DNA for the CDR3 is TGTGCCAGTAGTATTGGGTGGGACAGGTCGTTTGAAGGCTACACCTTC.

This chain links TRBV2 with TRBJ1-5; 7 nucleotides align to TRBD1. The CDR3 runs to 17 residues. Trimming at V came to 7 bases and at J to 0 bases, leaving 12 bases not matched to a gene. CDR1 SNHLY and CDR2 FYNNEI come from the germline V gene. The CDR3 protein is CASTPGQWGNSNQPQHF. The CDR3 region has the DNA TGTGCCAGCACCCCGGGACAGTGGGGAAATAGCAATCAGCCCCAGCATTTT.

The CDR3 nucleotides read TGTGCCAGCGCCGCGGCAGCTCTCCGGTACGAGCAGTACTTC. Its translation is CASAAAALRYEQYF. The V and J genes are TRBV7-8 and TRBJ2-7; D remains ambiguous. From germline, CDR1 is SGHVS and CDR2 FQNEAQ. This CDR3 contains 14 residues. The germline V and J ends were trimmed by 8 bases and 4 bases, with 18 bases remaining between them.